This TCR beta chain appears in the sequencing data of a study of cytomegalovirus exposure and HLA in healthy donors. Study outcomes and limitations: Several of the most significant clusters were apparently associated with common viral pathogens in a later analysis. A previous analysis found most TCR beta V segments productive roughly 90% or roughly 30% of the time.

Germline V gene data show CDR1 as LGHNA and CDR2 as YSLEER. The CDR3 covers 16 residues. With 0 bases clipped from V and 6 bases from J, the junction kept 4 bases outside the gene matches. As regards this clone: Its cognate antigen is unknown.

PCR employed 60 Vbeta and 13 Jbeta primers. The method was immunoSEQ multiplex PCR; TCRdb's version includes in-frame clones alone and lacks a portion of them. This table has about 160,000 clones, about 76% appearing once. The sequencing sample was made of PBMCs. The J gene is TRBJ2-1, the V gene TRBV4-3; 11 bases are shared with TRBD2. The sequence came from a woman aged 40 to 49 in good health and CMV-seropositive. Here the CDR3 reads CASSQDWLAGGNEQFF. The CDR3 nucleotides are TGCGCCAGCAGCCAAGATTGGCTAGCGGGAGGCAATGAGCAGTTCTTC.